The T cell receptor beta chain described here comes from a study of T cell responses to AZD1222 COVID-19 vaccine. Whole-study findings and limits: Possibly, clonal diversity was underestimated; donors were largely white British and included more females. Only six or seven AZD1222 recipients were seropositive at baseline. Repertoire sampling occurred only after the peak T cell response. Vaccine-associated CD4 TCRs ranged over spike, dominating at 160-218 and 743-854.

Data came from immunoSEQ multiplex PCR; TCRdb stores just in-frame clones and leaves some out. The data contain around 160,000 clones, roughly 86% of them singletons. Looked up from germline, CDR1 is SGHTA and CDR2 is FQGNSA. The CDR3 consists of 16 residues. The V and J ends lost 2 bases and 8 bases, in that order; junction bases with no gene match: 12. As for this clone: Its antigen is as yet unknown.

The chain recombines TRBV7-2 with TRBJ1-1, with 9 positions matching TRBD1. The sequence was obtained from an adult in good health. This specimen was peripheral blood, taken on day 0 of AZD1222 vaccination. CDR3 protein: CASSLLPPGTGNEAFF. CDR3 nucleotides: TGTGCCAGCAGCTTACTACCCCCTGGGACAGGGAACGAAGCTTTCTTT.